This paragraph reports one TCR beta chain. At least ten counts were recorded for this clonotype. The antigen this receptor binds is unknown. Per-base quality was not reported, and no clone a single base away is much larger than it. This sample is drawn from a study of response to subunit inactivated influenza vaccine (dated by TCRdb to 2017 to 2018). Background on the whole study: Deep quantitative profiling of the T cell receptor repertoire was used in the study to follow responses to a trivalent subunit inactivated influenza vaccine. Results and caveats for the whole study, not just this receptor: It was suggested by the authors that each seasonal influenza vaccination may recruit only a limited number of new T cells.

CDR1 and CDR2 were assigned from the germline V gene as SGHVS and FQNEAQ. Including cysteine and phenylalanine, the CDR3 has 16 amino acids. Only the CDR3 region is kept as DNA, spanning 48 bases read in frame from base 1. Here V drops 5 bases and J drops 4 bases, and the junction holds 11 bases not matched to any gene. The library was prepared using RT-PCR. The sequencer was an Illumina HiSeq 2500. The public reads were run again by TCRdb, first through fastp at Q25 and then through MiXCR, and only productive beta chains were kept. All rows with the same CDR3 protein become a single entry with the most common DNA and genes. Within this sample are approximately 570,000 distinct CDR3 sequences, with roughly 8.2% of them counted one time only. The ten largest make up under 15% of the sample.

The chain is made from TRBV7-8 and TRBJ2-3; 8 of the junction bases match TRBD1. The clonotype comes from a man in his fifties or sixties who received an inactivated influenza vaccine. Donor details come from another sample of the same person, matched by shared clones. The input for sequencing was PBMCs from blood, taken 23 months after vaccination. The encoded CDR3 is CASSPPGAGGSDTQYF. The nucleotide sequence reads TGTGCCAGCAGCCCCCCGGGGGCAGGGGGCTCAGATACGCAGTATTTT.